The 15 T cell receptor beta chains given below trace back to one sample, sequenced in a study of blood T cell repertoires in COVID-19. This table comes from immunoSEQ multiplex PCR, and its TCRdb copy is limited to in-frame clones, with some not included. The sample holds about 440,000 clones, 70% to 90% seen once. Sequencing was performed on PBMCs or T cells enriched from blood (not recorded which). These receptors originate from a woman aged 18 to 35 with acute COVID-19.

This chain connects TRBV10-2 to TRBJ2-6; TRBD1 agrees at 10 bases. The CDR3 contains 18 residues. V was pared by 6 bases and J by 0 bases, with 8 bases of the junction left unmatched. Germline V lookup: CDR1 WSHSY, CDR2 SAAADI. The chain's CDR3 is CASREPDRGSSGANVLTF. CDR3 nucleotide sequence: TGCGCCAGCAGAGAACCGGACAGGGGGAGCTCTGGGGCCAACGTCCTGACTTTC.

This clone was detected only a few times. This chain connects TRBV11-2 to TRBJ2-7; 8 bases agree with TRBD1. V was clipped by 4 bases and J by 5 bases; unmatched bases: 7. In germline, CDR1 is SGHAT, CDR2 FQNNGV. The CDR3 length is 14 residues. CDR3 DNA sequence: TGTGCCAGCAGCTCTTTGGCAGGGGGCAACGAGCAGTACTTC. This codes for CASSSLAGGNEQYF.

The chain couples TRBV11-2 to TRBJ2-7; TRBD2 might be the D (6 bases). From germline, CDR1 is SGHAT and CDR2 FQNNGV. The CDR3 length is 14 residues. The V gene lost 3 bases and the J gene lost 2 bases, with 11 bases spanning the gap. In DNA, the CDR3 is TGTGCCAGCAGCTTGTCCGGGGGTCCCTACGAGCAGTACTTC. It encodes CASSLSGGPYEQYF.

DNA for the CDR3: TGTGCCAGCAGAACCTCCGCGCCTAGCACAGATACGCAGTATTTT. It is translated as CASRTSAPSTDTQYF. The V and J genes are TRBV28 and TRBJ2-3; D remains unclear. Germline V gene lookup returns CDR1 MDHEN and CDR2 SYDVKM. There are 15 residues in the CDR3. V was shortened by 6 bases and J by 0 bases, with 13 bases between the two germline ends.

The rearrangement joins TRBV19 to TRBJ1-5, with 7 positions matching TRBD1. The germline gives CDR1 LNHDA, CDR2 SQIVND (reference sequence). The V segment lost 3 bases and the J segment 9 bases; nucleotides outside the gene matches: 11. The CDR3 has 15 amino acids. CDR3 in amino acids: CASSIKNRGPGPQHF. CDR3 in DNA: TGTGCCAGTAGTATCAAAAACAGGGGACCAGGGCCCCAGCATTTT.

V usage is TRBV15 and J usage is TRBJ1-2; 8 bases align to TRBD1. There are 15 residues in the CDR3. The V gene's germline CDR1 is LNHNV and CDR2 YYDKDF (reference sequence). Germline trimming cut 4 bases from V and 7 bases from J; bases unmatched to any gene: 11. CDR3 protein: CATSTTSGGIGGYTF. CDR3 in DNA: TGTGCCACCAGCACCACTTCAGGGGGCATAGGTGGCTACACCTTC.

The chain has TRBV30 and TRBJ2-1; D is possibly TRBD1 (5 bases). The V end was cut by 0 bases, the J end by 0 bases, with 15 bases between. Germline V gene data show CDR1 as GTSNPN and CDR2 as SVGIG (reference sequence). This CDR3 has 17 residues. In DNA form, the CDR3 reads TGTGCCTGGAGTGTGGGGCCCGCATCATCCTCCTACAATGAGCAGTTCTTC. Translated, it gives CAWSVGPASSSYNEQFF.

The rearrangement joins TRBV4-1 to TRBJ1-6, with 7 bases that match TRBD1. In germline, CDR1 is MGHRA, CDR2 YSYEKL. The CDR3 contains 14 residues. V lost 0 bases and J lost 10; bases outside the gene matches: 3. The CDR3 DNA sequence: TGCGCCAGCAGCCAAGAACAGGGGAAATCACCCCTCCACTTT. This sequence encodes CASSQEQGKSPLHF.

The V and J genes are TRBV6-5 and TRBJ2-7; D uncertain. Trimming removed 6 bases at V and 4 bases at J, with 7 bases between. The CDR3 runs 11 residues. Germline CDR1 is MNHEY and CDR2 is SVGAGI. This CDR3 is CASRTTYEQYF. In DNA, the CDR3 is TGTGCCAGCAGGACGACATACGAGCAGTACTTC.

The genes are TRBV5-5 and TRBJ1-6; 7 nucleotides agree with TRBD1. Germline V gene data show CDR1 as SGHKS and CDR2 as YYEKEE (reference sequence). The CDR3 has 13 amino acids. V shed 4 bases and J 8 bases; nucleotides not matched to a gene: 3. The CDR3 region is CASSTDRDSPLHF. DNA for the CDR3: TGTGCCAGCAGCACAGACAGGGATTCACCCCTCCACTTT.

The genes are TRBV28 and TRBJ2-6; D is unclear. The ends were cut back, 6 bases at V and 4 bases at J, with 7 bases in the middle. The CDR3 has 13 residues. Germline CDR1 reads MDHEN; CDR2 reads SYDVKM. The CDR3 bases are TGTGCCAGCAGCAGGTCCGGGGCCAACGTCCTGACTTTC. Translation: CASSRSGANVLTF.

The rearrangement uses TRBV7-3 and TRBJ2-2; 11 positions agree with TRBD1. The germline V gene has CDR1 SGHTA and CDR2 FQGTGA. The CDR3 contains 16 residues. V was clipped by 6 bases and J by 4 bases; unmatched bases: 7. CDR3: CASSRQGQGVTGELFF. Written as DNA, the CDR3 is TGTGCCAGCAGTCGTCAGGGACAGGGGGTCACCGGGGAGCTGTTTTTT.

This sequence joins TRBV6-5 and TRBJ2-7, with D perhaps matching TRBD1 (6 bases). Germline V CDR1 and CDR2: MNHEY, SVGAGI. CDR3 size: 13 residues. The V and J ends lost 11 bases and 0 bases respectively, with 14 bases between them. The CDR3 nucleotides are TGTGCCTGTAGACAGGAGAGCTCCTACGAGCAGTACTTC. Protein: CACRQESSYEQYF.

The chain has TRBV3-1 (or the pseudogene TRBV3-2) and TRBJ1-6; 8 bases align to TRBD1. CDR1 LGHDT and CDR2 YNNKEL come from the germline V gene (reference sequence). The V and J ends lost 4 bases and 5 bases, in that order; junction bases with no gene match: 4. This CDR3 comprises 15 residues. CDR3 sequence (DNA): TGTGCCAGCAGCCCCATGGACAGGGATAATTCACCCCTCCACTTT. Protein product: CASSPMDRDNSPLHF.

The chain links TRBV2 to TRBJ2-1; TRBD2 agrees at 8 bases. The CDR3 sequence is 16 residues long. Trimming took 6 bases from V and 2 from J; bases not matched to a gene: 9. Germline V gives CDR1 SNHLY, CDR2 FYNNEI. CDR3 in DNA: TGTGCCAGCAGCCTAGCGGGTGCCTGGACCTACAATGAGCAGTTCTTC. Amino acid sequence: CASSLAGAWTYNEQFF.